This T cell receptor (beta chain) was observed in a study of blood T cell repertoires in COVID-19 (dated by TCRdb to 2018 to 2021). Regarding the study in general: Samples covering the acute and convalescent phases of COVID-19 were provided by collaborators in the United States, Italy and Spain. The repertoires were released in a freely available public database meant as a resource for research on the immune response to SARS-CoV-2. Samples were obtained from the ongoing ImmuneRACE study (first 160 participants) and from 1,254 subjects provided by 6 global collaborators. Where HLA class I and class II types were available, the types were taken from metadata supplied by the sample provider, not from assay-based typing. Sample metadata almost always included a de-identified subject ID, COVID-19 status, age in years and sex. The material from the prospective study consisted of cDNA or gDNA derived from T cells, B-cell-depleted T cells, or PBMCs. Subjects who had been exposed to COVID-19, were actively infected with it, or had recovered from it provided the deeply sampled blood TCRbeta repertoires that made up the dataset. The research as a whole found: The quantity of clinical and demographic metadata differed by source and by participant and was supplied without curation.

V is clipped by 7 bases and J by 0 bases, and the sequence between their germline boundaries is 18 bases long. Via the germline V gene (reference sequence), CDR1 is LNHDA and CDR2 SQIVND. From cysteine to phenylalanine, the CDR3 is 16 amino acids long. The read is trimmed to its CDR3 DNA, 48 bases read in frame from base 1. The immunoSEQ Assay, a bias-controlled multiplex PCR, was used to amplify TCRbeta CDR3 regions from genomic DNA. The authors' pipeline ran thus. Within the assay, amplification of reference gene primers was used to estimate how many nucleated cells each sample contained. To quantify the absolute abundance of each unique TCRbeta CDR3 rearrangement, sequence reads were collapsed and filtered. For each sample, productive Simpson clonality was calculated as the square root of Simpson's diversity index over productive rearrangements. This immuneACCESS table, as held by TCRdb, lists in-frame sequences with V and J called but not all clones. Of the missing ones, under half trace to an unresolved V gene in checked studies; the others have no known cause. That table gives V, J and clone size, and the DNA gave D and trimming. In all, the sample holds about 390,000 clones, and 85% to 90% of those were seen once. The ten largest clones add up to roughly a tenth of the sample.

About this clone itself: There is no known antigen for this receptor. No base-level quality is on record; no much larger clone is a single base apart.

Enrolling through a virtual design, the prospective study's participants ranged in age from roughly 18 to 95 years and lived across some 22 United States geographic areas. In the prospective study, participants were assigned to cohorts based on the clinical history participants reported in a screening survey and a study questionnaire. ImmuneRACE Cohort 3 recovered participants were defined by two consecutive negative NP/OP PCR tests, healthcare professional clearance, or symptom resolution. In the prospective study, mobile phlebotomists collected whole blood, serum and a nasopharyngeal or oropharyngeal swab from each participant. Over a 2-month period, participants in the prospective study had the option of providing additional blood draws and questionnaires. Before DNA extraction, blood samples from the prospective study were shipped at room temperature or frozen.

The sample taken for sequencing was PBMCs or T cells enriched from blood (not recorded which). The chain is made from TRBV19 and TRBJ1-2, and the D gene may be TRBD1, 5 bases matching. The sequence was obtained from a woman aged 50 to 65 who had recovered from COVID-19. The nucleotide sequence reads TGTGCCAGTATACCTTCTGCAGGGCGGCCTAACTATGGCTACACCTTC. Its amino acids are CASIPSAGRPNYGYTF.